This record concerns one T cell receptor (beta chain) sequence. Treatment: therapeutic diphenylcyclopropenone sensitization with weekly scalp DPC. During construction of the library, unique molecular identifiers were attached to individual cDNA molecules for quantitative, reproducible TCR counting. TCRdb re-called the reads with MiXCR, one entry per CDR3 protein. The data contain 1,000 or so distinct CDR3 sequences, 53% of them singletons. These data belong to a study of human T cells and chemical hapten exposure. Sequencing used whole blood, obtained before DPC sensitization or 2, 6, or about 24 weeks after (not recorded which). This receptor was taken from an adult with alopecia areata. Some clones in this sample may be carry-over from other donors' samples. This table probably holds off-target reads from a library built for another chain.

The CDR3 sequence: CASSQAQGNTIYF. CDR3 bases: TGTGCCAGCAGCCAAGCACAGGGAAACACCATATATTTT. This chain connects TRBV7-3 to TRBJ1-3, with D hard to call. Germline lookup yields CDR1 SGHTA and CDR2 FQGTGA. The V end was cut by 5 bases, the J end by 4 bases, with 9 bases between. The length of the CDR3 is 13 residues.